This TCR beta chain was identified during a study of T-cell memory formation after mild COVID-19. Overall study context: Clustering of TCRs was largely donor specific. Notes on the study in general: There were some responding clones in pre-infection memory, which suggested that cross-reactive memory had joined.

TCRdb called the 5' RACE reads again in MiXCR, with one record for every CDR3 protein. This table has about 190,000 distinct CDR3 sequences, around 19% appearing once. This clonotype was detected a few times. As yet, its antigen is unknown. Per germline, CDR1 SGHTA and CDR2 FQGNSA. The CDR3 covers 12 residues. V was cut by 5 bases and J by 7 bases, with 9 bases left in between. The chain links TRBV7-2 to TRBJ1-5, with D tentatively TRBD1 (5 bases). Sequenced: PBMCs or a T cell subset sorted from them (not recorded which). This TCR came from an adult woman who had mild COVID-19 (a few samples of this study predate the infection). Cell type and time point are not known. This CDR3 is CASSGQGQPQHF. CDR3 nucleotides: TGTGCCAGCAGCGGACAAGGGCAGCCCCAGCATTTT.